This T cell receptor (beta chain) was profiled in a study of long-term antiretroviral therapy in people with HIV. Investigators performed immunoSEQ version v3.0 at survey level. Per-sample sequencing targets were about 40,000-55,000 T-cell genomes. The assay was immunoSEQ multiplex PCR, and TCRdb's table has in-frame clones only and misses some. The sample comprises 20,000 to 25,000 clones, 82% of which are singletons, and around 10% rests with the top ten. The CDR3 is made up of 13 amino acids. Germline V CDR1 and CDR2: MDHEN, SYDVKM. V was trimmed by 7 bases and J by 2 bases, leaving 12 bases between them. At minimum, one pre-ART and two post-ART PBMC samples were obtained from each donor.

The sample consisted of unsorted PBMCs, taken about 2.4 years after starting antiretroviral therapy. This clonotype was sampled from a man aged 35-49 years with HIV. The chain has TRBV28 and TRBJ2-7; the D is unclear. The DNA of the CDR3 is TGTGCCAGCAATACGGGTATTCCCTACGAGCAGTACTTC. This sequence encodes CASNTGIPYEQYF.